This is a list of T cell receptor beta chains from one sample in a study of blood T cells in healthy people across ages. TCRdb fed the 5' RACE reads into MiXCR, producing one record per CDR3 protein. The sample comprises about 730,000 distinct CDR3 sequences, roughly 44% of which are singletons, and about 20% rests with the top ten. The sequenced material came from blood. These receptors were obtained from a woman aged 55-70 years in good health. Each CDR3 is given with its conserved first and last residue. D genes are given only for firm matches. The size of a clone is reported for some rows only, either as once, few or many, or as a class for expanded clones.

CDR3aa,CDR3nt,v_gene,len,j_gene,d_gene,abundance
CSARDLRTSGDSDEQYF,TGCAGTGCTAGAGATCTACGGACTAGCGGGGACTCCGACGAGCAGTACTTC,TRBV20-1,17,TRBJ2-7,TRBD2,-
CASSESLNPYEQYF,TGTGCCAGCAGTGAAAGTCTTAACCCCTACGAGCAGTACTTC,TRBV2,14,TRBJ2-7,-,few
CATSDFPEDRGGSDQYF,TGTGCCACCAGTGATTTTCCTGAAGACAGGGGCGGTTCGGACCAGTACTTC,TRBV24-1,17,TRBJ2-7,TRBD1,many
CASSPIMTGTNYGYTF,TGTGCCAGCAGTCCTATCATGACAGGGACAAACTATGGCTACACCTTC,TRBV27,16,TRBJ1-2,TRBD1,-
CSARLAGGPDNEQYF,TGCAGTGCTAGACTAGCGGGAGGGCCGGACAATGAGCAGTACTTC,TRBV20-1,15,TRBJ2-5,TRBD2,-
CASSFGTSGVEQFF,TGTGCCAGCAGTTTTGGGACTAGCGGGGTTGAGCAGTTCTTC,TRBV12-3/TRBV12-4,14,TRBJ2-1,TRBD2,few
CAQERGRTDTQYF,TGTGCCCAAGAGCGGGGACGCACAGATACGCAGTATTTT,TRBV30,13,TRBJ2-3,TRBD2,-
CASSGDGQEAQYF,TGTGCCAGCAGTGGTGACGGCCAAGAGGCCCAGTACTTC,TRBV6-1,13,TRBJ2-5,-,-
CASSLGQGGGQPQHF,TGCGCCAGCAGCTTGGGGCAGGGAGGAGGTCAGCCCCAGCATTTT,TRBV5-1,15,TRBJ1-5,-,few
CSAKYREGDNSPLHF,TGCAGTGCTAAATACCGGGAGGGCGATAATTCACCCCTCCACTTT,TRBV20-1,15,TRBJ1-6,-,-
CASSLAPGQPGSYEQYF,TGCGCCAGCAGCTTGGCCCCGGGACAGCCAGGCTCCTACGAGCAGTACTTC,TRBV5-1,17,TRBJ2-7,TRBD1,few
CSASTLAGRIGETQYF,TGCAGTGCTTCGACTTTAGCGGGAAGGATTGGAGAGACCCAGTACTTC,TRBV20-1,16,TRBJ2-5,TRBD2,-
CASSSREIGEQFF,TGTGCCAGCAGCAGCAGGGAGATCGGTGAGCAGTTCTTC,TRBV7-3,13,TRBJ2-1,-,-
CASSLSDIGQFF,TGTGCCAGCAGCTTGTCAGATATTGGGCAGTTCTTC,TRBV7-9,12,TRBJ2-1,-,-
CASRGQMNTEAFF,TGTGCCAGCAGGGGACAGATGAACACTGAAGCTTTCTTT,TRBV12-3/TRBV12-4,13,TRBJ1-1,TRBD1,-
CVSSFGLAGGLSSETQYF,TGTGTCAGCAGTTTTGGACTAGCGGGGGGGTTGAGCTCAGAGACCCAGTACTTC,TRBV27,18,TRBJ2-5,TRBD2,-
CSARIGGDRNQPQHF,TGCAGTGCTAGAATAGGGGGCGATCGCAATCAGCCCCAGCATTTT,TRBV20-1,15,TRBJ1-5,TRBD1,-
CSARPGTRGYEQYF,TGCAGTGCTCGTCCCGGGACTAGGGGCTACGAGCAGTACTTC,TRBV20-1,14,TRBJ2-7,TRBD2,many
CASSSRTSGSGRTDTQYF,TGTGCCAGCAGTTCCCGGACTAGCGGGAGTGGAAGAACAGATACGCAGTATTTT,TRBV6-2/TRBV6-3,18,TRBJ2-3,TRBD2,many
CACRLQGGDEKLFF,TGTGCCTGCAGACTTCAGGGGGGTGATGAAAAACTGTTTTTT,TRBV6-5,14,TRBJ1-4,TRBD1,-
CASSPPYRANTEAFF,TGTGCCAGCTCACCACCGTATAGGGCGAACACTGAAGCTTTCTTT,TRBV18,15,TRBJ1-1,-,few
CASSQVRSRGTTYEQYF,TGCGCCAGCAGCCAAGTGCGAAGCAGGGGTACAACCTACGAGCAGTACTTC,TRBV4-1,17,TRBJ2-7,-,-
CASSPYGVSYNEQFF,TGCGCCAGCAGCCCCTACGGAGTTTCATACAATGAGCAGTTCTTC,TRBV5-1,15,TRBJ2-1,-,-
CASTLQGRGSPRSQYF,TGTGCCAGCACCCTACAAGGGAGGGGGTCCCCCAGATCGCAGTATTTT,TRBV2,16,TRBJ2-3,-,-
CSARRAKHPYNEQFF,TGCAGTGCTAGAAGGGCCAAACACCCTTACAATGAGCAGTTCTTC,TRBV20-1,15,TRBJ2-1,-,few
CASSFGTGGFTDTQYF,TGTGCCAGCAGCTTTGGGACAGGCGGGTTCACAGATACGCAGTATTTT,TRBV7-2,16,TRBJ2-3,TRBD1,-
CASSAGGMPSSYNEQFF,TGTGCCAGCAGCGCAGGGGGAATGCCGAGCTCCTACAATGAGCAGTTCTTC,TRBV9,17,TRBJ2-1,TRBD1,-
CSARRGLIFHEQYF,TGCAGTGCTAGAAGGGGGCTAATTTTCCACGAGCAGTACTTC,TRBV20-1,14,TRBJ2-7,TRBD1,few
CSVQGVMEYEQYF,TGCAGCGTCCAGGGGGTAATGGAATACGAGCAGTACTTC,TRBV29-1,13,TRBJ2-7,TRBD1,-
CASSYGTGGFNQPQHF,TGTGCCAGCAGTTACGGGACAGGGGGCTTCAATCAGCCCCAGCATTTT,TRBV6-2/TRBV6-3,16,TRBJ1-5,TRBD1,-
CASSGRGQGTDTQYF,TGCGCCAGCAGTGGAAGGGGACAGGGGACAGATACGCAGTATTTT,TRBV4-3,15,TRBJ2-3,TRBD1,many
CASRPNAGGDRETQYF,TGTGCCAGCAGACCCAATGCGGGGGGCGATCGGGAGACCCAGTACTTC,TRBV28,16,TRBJ2-5,TRBD2,-
CASSQEGAGSQPQHF,TGTGCCAGCAGCCAAGAAGGGGCAGGGAGCCAGCCCCAGCATTTT,TRBV4-2,15,TRBJ1-5,-,-
CAAAPDSTDTQYF,TGTGCCGCGGCTCCGGACTCCACAGATACGCAGTATTTT,TRBV6-1,13,TRBJ2-3,-,few
CSAGYRGTSGDTQYF,TGCAGTGCTGGGTACAGGGGAACTTCTGGAGATACGCAGTATTTT,TRBV20-1,15,TRBJ2-3,TRBD1,-
CASSSPTGGEQYF,TGTGCCAGCAGCTCACCGACAGGGGGCGAGCAGTACTTC,TRBV7-9,13,TRBJ2-7,TRBD1,-
CASSWDGGSGNTIYF,TGCGCCAGCAGCTGGGACGGTGGCTCTGGAAACACCATATATTTT,TRBV5-1,15,TRBJ1-3,-,-
CASSLGEQNNEQFF,TGTGCCAGCAGCTTAGGAGAACAGAACAATGAGCAGTTCTTC,TRBV7-7,14,TRBJ2-1,-,-
CASSQEKGATGNEQFF,TGTGCCAGCAGCCAAGAGAAGGGGGCCACCGGCAATGAGCAGTTCTTC,TRBV4-2,16,TRBJ2-1,TRBD1,once
CASSYPGGTETQYF,TGTGCCAGCAGTTACCCAGGGGGCACAGAGACCCAGTACTTC,TRBV6-5,14,TRBJ2-5,TRBD1,many
CASSLDGDGETQYF,TGTGCCAGCAGCCTTGACGGGGACGGAGAGACCCAGTACTTC,TRBV7-3,14,TRBJ2-5,-,-
CANSPRGGVEFF,TGTGCCAACAGCCCGAGGGGGGGAGTGGAGTTCTTC,TRBV7-9,12,TRBJ2-1,-,-
CASTPGPFYEQYF,TGTGCCAGTACGCCGGGACCCTTCTACGAGCAGTACTTC,TRBV11-2,13,TRBJ2-7,-,-
CSARKGLSNQPQHF,TGCAGTGCTAGGAAGGGGCTTAGCAATCAGCCCCAGCATTTT,TRBV20-1,14,TRBJ1-5,-,-
CASSLGTFGDGYTF,TGTGCCAGCAGCTTAGGGACGTTCGGGGATGGCTACACCTTC,TRBV11-2,14,TRBJ1-2,-,-
CASSELGKEGNEQFF,TGTGCCAGCAGTGAACTGGGGAAAGAGGGCAATGAGCAGTTCTTC,TRBV25-1,15,TRBJ2-1,-,few
CASSQDPIGQGTGELFF,TGCGCCAGCAGCCAAGACCCTATAGGACAGGGAACCGGGGAGCTGTTTTTT,TRBV4-3,17,TRBJ2-2,TRBD1,once
CASSHQETGSEQYF,TGTGCCAGCAGTCACCAAGAGACCGGCTCCGAGCAGTACTTC,TRBV27,14,TRBJ2-7,-,many